The 29 T cell receptor beta chains below were found in one sample sequenced in a study of cytomegalovirus exposure and HLA in healthy donors. PCR amplification relied on 60 Vbeta primers (plus 13 Jbeta primers). Generated by immunoSEQ multiplex PCR, the TCRdb table keeps only in-frame clones and is missing some. The sample holds 100,000 to 150,000 clones, about 80% seen once. Specimen: PBMCs. These receptors all stem from a woman aged 50 to 60 in good health and CMV-seronegative.

The chain has TRBV29-1 and TRBJ2-1; 12 bases line up with TRBD2. Germline CDR1 reads SQVTM; CDR2 reads ANQGSEA. The trim removed 0 bases at V and 0 bases at J, leaving 15 bases unmatched. This CDR3 spans 21 amino acids. DNA of the CDR3: TGCAGCGTTGAAGATCTGGGGAATAGACTAGCGGGAGCCCACTCCTACAATGAGCAGTTCTTC. Its translation: CSVEDLGNRLAGAHSYNEQFF.

V gene TRBV7-6 combines with J gene TRBJ2-7; TRBD2 is a possible D gene (5 bases). This CDR3 is built from 15 residues. The V end lost 5 bases, the J end lost 3 bases, and 17 bases lay between the germline ends. The germline V gene encodes CDR1 SGHVS and CDR2 FNYEAQ. The CDR3 here is CASSPTSGGLYEQYF. CDR3 DNA sequence: TGTGCCAGCAGCCCGACCAGTGGCGGGCTCTACGAGCAGTACTTC.

The chain combines TRBV6-5 with TRBJ1-2; a possible D gene is TRBD1 (5 bases). The CDR3 spans 14 residues. Germline V CDR1 and CDR2: MNHEY, SVGAGI. V lost 4 bases, J lost 6 bases, and 15 bases lay in between. The CDR3 bases are TGTGCCAGCAGTTTAAGGGGTCCCAGCCATGGCTACACCTTC. Translating it yields CASSLRGPSHGYTF.

The chain joins TRBV5-1 to TRBJ2-7; possible D gene TRBD2, 7 bases. Trimming took 0 bases from V and 0 from J, leaving 10 bases between them. CDR3 length: 15 amino acids. Germline CDR1 reads SGHRS; CDR2 reads YFSETQ. CDR3 bases: TGCGCCAGCAGCTTGGGCGGGGGCAGCTCCTACGAGCAGTACGTC. It encodes CASSLGGGSSYEQYV.

The rearrangement links TRBV30 to TRBJ2-7; a weak D match, TRBD1 (6 bases). CDR3 length: 15 amino acids. From germline, CDR1 is GTSNPN and CDR2 SVGIG (reference sequence). V was clipped by 6 bases and J by 2 bases, with 20 bases between them. This chain's CDR3 is CACNPPQGSAYEQYF. CDR3 nucleotides: TGTGCCTGCAACCCCCCACAGGGTAGCGCCTACGAGCAGTACTTC.

J is TRBJ1-3 and V is TRBV30, with no clear D. Trimming cost V 0 bases and J 3 bases, with 6 bases left between them. The CDR3 sequence is 13 residues long. The germline gives CDR1 GTSNPN, CDR2 SVGIG (reference sequence). CDR3 residues: CAWSVAFGNTIYF. Here the CDR3 DNA reads TGTGCCTGGAGTGTGGCTTTTGGAAACACCATATATTTT.

As to this clone: Compared with germline, one end of the junction differs, possibly owing to a read error. V is TRBV30 and J is TRBJ1-5; D is unresolved. CDR3 length: 13 amino acids. Germline V gene data show CDR1 as GTSNPN and CDR2 as SVGIG (reference sequence). The CDR3 nucleotides read TGTGCCTGGAGAATTGGCAGGAATCAGCCCCAGAATTTT. Translating it yields CAWRIGRNQPQNF.

The rearrangement joins TRBV5-1 to TRBJ1-4; tentatively, D is TRBD1 (6 bases). Between the trimmed V and J ends, which lost 3 bases and 2 bases, there was a span of 14 bases. This CDR3 has 16 residues. The germline CDR1 and CDR2 sequences are SGHRS and YFSETQ. DNA of the CDR3: TGCGCCAGCAGCTCGGACAGATTCCCGACTAATGAAAAACTGTTTTTT. Encoded protein: CASSSDRFPTNEKLFF.

The rearrangement joins TRBV5-6 to TRBJ2-7; TRBD2 matches 7 bases. Germline trimming cut 4 bases from V and 6 bases from J; bases unmatched to any gene: 13. This CDR3 is 15 amino acids long. The germline V gene has CDR1 SGHDT and CDR2 YYEEEE. CDR3 amino acids: CASSGTILPLGEQYV. As DNA, the CDR3 is TGTGCCAGCAGCGGGACTATCCTTCCCCTCGGCGAGCAGTACGTC.

This clone was counted a few times. The V gene is TRBV29-1, the J gene TRBJ1-1; the D gene is possibly TRBD1 (5 bases). Trimming took off 0 bases at V and 10 bases at J, with 9 bases between the two ends. Germline V gives CDR1 SQVTM, CDR2 ANQGSEA. CDR3 length: 11 residues. CDR3 in DNA: TGCAGCGTTGAAGACAGGGTGTCAGCTTTCTTT. Translated, it gives CSVEDRVSAFF.

This chain uses TRBV5-8 with TRBJ1-5; the match to TRBD1 covers 7 bases. The CDR3 is made up of 17 amino acids. Germline V gives CDR1 SGHTS, CDR2 YDEGEE. With V trimmed by 4 bases and J by 4 bases, 14 bases remained unmatched. In nucleotides, the CDR3 is TGTGCCAGCAGCCCGGACCGGGTAGGGACAGTGAATCAGCCCCAGCATTTT. Translated, it gives CASSPDRVGTVNQPQHF.

This clone came up once. This chain joins TRBV7-9 and TRBJ2-1; a weak D match, TRBD1 (5 bases). Germline V gene data show CDR1 as SEHNR and CDR2 as FQNEAQ (reference sequence). The length of the CDR3 is 15 residues. Trimming pared 4 bases from V and 3 bases from J, leaving 13 bases between. CDR3 residues: CASSSVPGFYNEQFF. The CDR3 DNA sequence: TGTGCCAGCAGCTCCGTGCCAGGGTTCTACAATGAGCAGTTCTTC.

A word on this clone: Because the CDR3's place on the DNA is in doubt, the DNA is left out and the CDR3 is given as listed by TCRdb. This chain links TRBV5-1 with TRBJ1-5. The CDR3 length equals 14 residues, ends included. Germline CDR1 is SGHRS and CDR2 is YFSETQ. This chain's CDR3 is CASSFGNGDQPQHF.

V and J are TRBV2 and TRBJ1-2, with D tentatively TRBD1 (6 bases). The germline V and J ends were trimmed by 7 bases and 4 bases, with 13 bases remaining between them. Germline V lookup: CDR1 SNHLY, CDR2 FYNNEI. The CDR3 runs 13 residues. The CDR3 spells CASMGGGGYGYTF. As DNA, the CDR3 is TGTGCCAGCATGGGGGGAGGGGGCTATGGCTACACCTTC.

The chain carries TRBV27 and TRBJ2-3; TRBD2 is a possible D gene (5 bases). Germline V gene sequence: CDR1 MNHEY, CDR2 SMNVEV (reference sequence). V was clipped by 2 bases and J by 0 bases, with 15 bases between them. The CDR3 covers 17 residues. CDR3 sequence reads: CASSLRLAAGSTDTQYF. The CDR3 DNA reads TGTGCCAGCAGTTTACGGCTAGCCGCCGGAAGCACAGATACGCAGTATTTT.

This chain uses TRBV28 with TRBJ1-1; no clear D. V was shortened by 5 bases and J by 2 bases, with 9 bases between the two germline ends. CDR3 length: 13 residues. CDR1 MDHEN and CDR2 SYDVKM come from the germline V gene. The CDR3 nucleotides are TGTGCCAGCAGTATATCACTAAACACTGAAGCTTTCTTT. It yields the protein CASSISLNTEAFF.

The rearrangement links TRBV27 to TRBJ2-1, with 13 bases matching TRBD2. Germline V gene data show CDR1 as MNHEY and CDR2 as SMNVEV (reference sequence). The trim removed 5 bases at V and 7 bases at J, leaving 5 bases unmatched. There are 15 residues in the CDR3. The CDR3 is CASSPGTSGKNEQFF. The CDR3, as DNA: TGTGCCAGCAGTCCCGGGACTAGCGGGAAGAATGAGCAGTTCTTC.

The chain is built from TRBV6-4 and TRBJ2-3, with a tentative D call TRBD2 (6 bases). The CDR3 loop spans 14 amino acids. V was trimmed by 3 bases and J by 3 bases, leaving 10 bases between them. Looked up from germline, CDR1 is MRHNA and CDR2 is SNTAGT. The CDR3 DNA is TGTGCCAGCAGTGAGGGGGGAATAACAGATACGCAGTATTTT. This translates into CASSEGGITDTQYF.

The rearrangement joins TRBV11-1 to TRBJ1-1; D is perhaps TRBD1 (5 bases). Trimming stripped 3 bases from V and 4 bases from J, with 15 bases between. The CDR3 spans 15 residues. The germline V gene encodes CDR1 SGHAT and CDR2 FQDESV (reference sequence). CDR3 protein: CASSFQATGGTEAFF. The CDR3 DNA follows: TGTGCCAGCAGCTTCCAGGCTACAGGTGGCACTGAAGCTTTCTTT.

A few counts support this clone. The CDR3 spells CASVEHGGVNTEAFF. Here the CDR3 DNA reads TGTGCCAGCGTGGAGCATGGGGGGGTGAACACTGAAGCTTTCTTT. The genes are TRBV2 and TRBJ1-1; D is perhaps TRBD1 (5 bases). This CDR3 is 15 amino acids long. Germline CDR1 reads SNHLY; CDR2 reads FYNNEI. Trimming shortened V by 8 bases and J by 0 bases, and 16 bases separated the two germline ends.

V usage is TRBV18 and J usage is TRBJ2-1; D unclear. The CDR3 contains 12 residues. V lost 0 bases to trimming and J lost 10 bases, with 7 bases between them. In germline, CDR1 is KGHSH, CDR2 LQKENI. The DNA of the CDR3 is TGTGCCAGCTCACCACCTGGCACGGAGCAGTTCTTC. Translated, it gives CASSPPGTEQFF.

This chain links TRBV29-1 with TRBJ2-5; D might be TRBD2 (5 bases). The CDR3 is 12 residues long. Germline loops: CDR1 SQVTM, CDR2 ANQGSEA. Trimming cost V 8 bases and J 4 bases, with 14 bases left between them. The CDR3 loop is CSLGRGGETQYF. DNA of the CDR3: TGCAGCCTAGGACGGGGTGGAGAGACCCAGTACTTC.

The chain is built from TRBV15 and TRBJ2-7; D may be TRBD1 (6 bases). Germline V gene lookup returns CDR1 LNHNV and CDR2 YYDKDF (reference sequence). Trimming cost V 0 bases and J 2 bases, with 11 bases left between them. This CDR3 is 15 amino acids long. DNA of the CDR3: TGTGCCACCAGCAGAGAAACAGGGCCGACCTACGAGCAGTACGTC. Its translation is CATSRETGPTYEQYV.

V and J are TRBV6-5 and TRBJ2-1, with 9 bases that match TRBD2. Looked up from germline, CDR1 is MNHEY and CDR2 is SVGAGI. After removal of 0 bases from V and 9 bases from J, the junction contained 6 bases not matched to a gene. This CDR3 is 15 amino acids long. CDR3 nucleotide sequence: TGTGCCAGCAGTTACTCTAGCGGGAGCCTCGGTGAGCAGTTCTTC. Its translation: CASSYSSGSLGEQFF.

In the case of this clone: At one boundary the junction diverges from the germline segment, which might be a read error. The chain employs TRBV2 and TRBJ1-5; D may be TRBD1 (5 bases). Germline CDR1 SNHLY, CDR2 FYNNEI. This CDR3 region has 15 residues. CDR3 protein: CASSINSGGSQPQNF. The DNA of the CDR3 is TGTGCCAGCAGTATTAACTCGGGGGGAAGTCAGCCCCAGAATTTT.

V and J are TRBV10-2 and TRBJ2-4; D perhaps matches TRBD2 (5 bases). Germline V gives CDR1 WSHSY, CDR2 SAAADI. Trimming took off 2 bases at V and 11 bases at J, with 10 bases between the two ends. This CDR3 spans 12 amino acids. The CDR3 spells CASSEPLAFQYF. The CDR3, as DNA: TGCGCCAGCAGTGAGCCCCTAGCCTTTCAGTACTTC.

V usage is TRBV5-1 and J usage is TRBJ2-4; D is uncertain. Germline V gene sequence: CDR1 SGHRS, CDR2 YFSETQ. Trimming stripped 0 bases from V and 1 base from J, with 5 bases between. The CDR3 spans 14 residues. The CDR3 sequence is CASSLGMAKNIQYF. The CDR3 coding sequence is TGCGCCAGCAGCTTGGGTATGGCCAAAAACATTCAGTACTTC.

The chain links TRBV6-5 to TRBJ2-2; tentatively, D is TRBD1 (5 bases). This CDR3 has 13 residues. CDR1 and CDR2 (germline): MNHEY, SVGAGI. The V end was cut by 6 bases, the J end by 4 bases, with 9 bases between. CDR3 protein: CASRGPGTGELFF. In DNA form, the CDR3 reads TGTGCCAGCAGGGGGCCAGGCACCGGGGAGCTGTTTTTT.

The rearrangement uses TRBV19 and TRBJ1-2; the D is unclear. Deletions cut 1 base from V and 8 bases from J, with 8 bases between. The CDR3 has 12 residues. Germline V gene lookup returns CDR1 LNHDA and CDR2 SQIVND (reference sequence). The CDR3 spells CASSIALRGYTF. The CDR3 nucleotides read TGTGCCAGTAGTATAGCCTTGAGGGGCTACACCTTC.